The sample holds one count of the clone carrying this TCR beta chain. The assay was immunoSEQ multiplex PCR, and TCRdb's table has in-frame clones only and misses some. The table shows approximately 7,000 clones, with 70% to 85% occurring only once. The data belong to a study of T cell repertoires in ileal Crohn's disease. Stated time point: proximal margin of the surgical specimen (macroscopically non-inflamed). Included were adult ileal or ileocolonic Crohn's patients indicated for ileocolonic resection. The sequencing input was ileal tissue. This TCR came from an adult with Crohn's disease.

In nucleotides, the CDR3 is TGTGCCACCCAAAGGGGACACCAGCTAGACACTGAAGCTTTCTTT. This gives the protein CATQRGHQLDTEAFF. The genes are TRBV19 and TRBJ1-1, with D perhaps TRBD1 (6 bases). Trimming shortened V by 10 bases and J by 3 bases, and 21 bases separated the two germline ends. The length of the CDR3 is 15 residues. The germline V gene encodes CDR1 LNHDA and CDR2 SQIVND (reference sequence).